The next 9 T cell receptor beta chains were all read from a single sample in a study of radiotherapy plus CTLA-4 blockade in lung cancer (dated by TCRdb to the late 2010s). Library preparation was by the immunoSEQ multiplex PCR assay. TCRdb limited this immuneACCESS table to in-frame rearrangements with V and J called. A share of clones is missing; checked studies link under half to unresolved V genes, and the rest is unexplained. The sample includes roughly 110,000 clones, with 85% observed a single time. Of the sample, over 2% falls within the top ten clones. Source: peripheral blood, taken from a patient treated with radiotherapy plus ipilimumab. The receptors stem from a human donor with non-small cell lung cancer that progressed on radiotherapy plus ipilimumab. Some clones in this sample may be carry-over from other donors' samples.

The V and J genes are TRBV16 and TRBJ1-2, with 8 bases matching TRBD1. J lost 6 bases, V lost 0 bases, and 0 bases had no gene match. This CDR3 contains 13 residues. The germline V gene has CDR1 KGHSY and CDR2 FQNENV. This CDR3 is CASSQSTGDGYTF. The CDR3 bases are TGTGCCAGCAGCCAATCGACAGGGGATGGCTACACCTTC.

V and J are TRBV14 and TRBJ2-7; D gene ambiguous. The CDR3 totals 14 residues. V was cut by 2 bases and J by 4 bases, with 12 bases left in between. Germline V gene lookup returns CDR1 SGHDN and CDR2 FVKESK. Here the CDR3 DNA reads TGTGCCAGCAGCCAACCAGGTTGGGGATACGAGCAGTACTTC. It encodes CASSQPGWGYEQYF.

The chain carries TRBV19 and TRBJ1-2, with no clear D. This CDR3 contains 13 residues. V shed 9 bases and J shed 4 bases, with 15 bases lying between them. Germline V lookup: CDR1 LNHDA, CDR2 SQIVND (reference sequence). The CDR3 bases are TGTGCCAGCGCTCAAACGGTCCTCTATGGCTACACCTTC. It yields the protein CASAQTVLYGYTF.

This clone came up once. This chain links TRBV7-2 with TRBJ2-3; 14 nucleotides agree with TRBD2. This CDR3 has 16 amino acids. J lost 5 bases, V lost 7 bases, and 8 bases had no gene match. Germline V gene sequence: CDR1 SGHTA, CDR2 FQGNSA. CDR3 sequence reads: CASNRLAGGAGDTQYF. In DNA, the CDR3 is TGTGCCAGCAACCGACTAGCGGGGGGGGCCGGAGATACGCAGTATTTT.

This clone is a singleton in its sample. The chain carries TRBV9 and TRBJ1-1, with 7 bases aligning to TRBD1. The trim removed 4 bases at V and 11 bases at J, leaving 17 bases unmatched. Germline V gives CDR1 SGDLS, CDR2 YYNGEE. The CDR3 has 15 amino acids. CDR3 in DNA: TGTGCCAGCAGCCCCCCCGACTTCCACAGGGGAGGGGCTTTCTTT. Amino acids: CASSPPDFHRGGAFF.

V gene TRBV6-5 combines with J gene TRBJ2-7; 8 bases align to TRBD1. V shed 7 bases and J 3 bases; nucleotides not matched to a gene: 11. The CDR3 sequence is 15 residues long. Looked up from germline, CDR1 is MNHEY and CDR2 is SVGAGI. DNA for the CDR3: TGTGCCAGCACACGACACGGGACAGGAGGCTACGAGCAGTACTTC. This gives the protein CASTRHGTGGYEQYF.

V is TRBV9 and J is TRBJ2-1; TRBD2 agrees at 16 bases. This CDR3 has 15 amino acids. The V gene end was trimmed by 10 bases and the J gene end by 5 bases; junction bases not matched to a gene: 6. CDR1 and CDR2 from the germline V gene are SGDLS and YYNGEE. This chain's CDR3 is CACGTSGGADNEQFF. CDR3 nucleotides: TGTGCCTGCGGGACTAGCGGGGGGGCAGACAATGAGCAGTTCTTC.

V and J are TRBV6-6 and TRBJ2-3, with 12 bases matching TRBD2. The CDR3 contains 16 residues. V shed 5 bases and J 3 bases; nucleotides not matched to a gene: 6. Germline-derived CDR1 and CDR2 are MNHNY and SVGAGI (reference sequence). The CDR3 loop reads CASSTLGTSGTDTQYF. CDR3 bases: TGTGCCAGCAGTACCCTAGGGACTAGCGGGACAGATACGCAGTATTTT.

V is TRBV9 and J is TRBJ2-5; D gene unclear. Germline V gene lookup returns CDR1 SGDLS and CDR2 YYNGEE. Deletions cut 0 bases from V and 5 bases from J, with 11 bases between. The CDR3 is 14 residues long. The CDR3 coding sequence is TGTGCCAGCAGCGTAGAACCACTGCACGAGACCCAGTACTTC. It encodes CASSVEPLHETQYF. Filled out from reference TRBV9 and TRBJ2-5, the complete variable domain reads DSGVTQTPKHLITATGQRVTLRCSPRSGDLSVYWYQQSLDQGLQFLIQYYNGEERAKGNILERFSAQQFPDLHSELNLSSLELGDSALYFCASSVEPLHETQYFGPGTRLLVL.